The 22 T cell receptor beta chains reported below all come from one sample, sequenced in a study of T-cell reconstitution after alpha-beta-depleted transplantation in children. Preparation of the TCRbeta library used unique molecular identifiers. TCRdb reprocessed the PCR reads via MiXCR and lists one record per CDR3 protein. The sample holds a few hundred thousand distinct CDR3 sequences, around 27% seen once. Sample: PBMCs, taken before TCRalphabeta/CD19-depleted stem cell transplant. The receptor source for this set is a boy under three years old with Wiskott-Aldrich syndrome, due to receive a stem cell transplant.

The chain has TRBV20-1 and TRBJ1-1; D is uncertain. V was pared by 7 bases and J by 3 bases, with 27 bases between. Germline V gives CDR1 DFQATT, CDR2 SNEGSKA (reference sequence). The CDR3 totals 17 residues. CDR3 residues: CSVPNWRAGRGYTEAFF. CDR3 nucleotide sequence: TGCAGTGTACCGAATTGGAGGGCCGGCCGGGGTTACACTGAAGCTTTCTTT.

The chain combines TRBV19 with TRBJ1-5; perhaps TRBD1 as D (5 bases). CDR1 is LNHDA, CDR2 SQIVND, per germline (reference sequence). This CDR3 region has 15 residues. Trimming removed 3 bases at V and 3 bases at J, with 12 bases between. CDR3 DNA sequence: TGTGCCAGTAGTATGTCCAGGGTAGCCAATCAGCCCCAGCATTTT. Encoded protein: CASSMSRVANQPQHF.

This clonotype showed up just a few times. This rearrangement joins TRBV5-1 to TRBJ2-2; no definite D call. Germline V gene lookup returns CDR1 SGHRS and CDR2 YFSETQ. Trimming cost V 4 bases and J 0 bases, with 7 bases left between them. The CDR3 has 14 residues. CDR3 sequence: CASSGAANTGELFF. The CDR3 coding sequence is TGCGCCAGCAGCGGAGCCGCGAACACCGGGGAGCTGTTTTTT.

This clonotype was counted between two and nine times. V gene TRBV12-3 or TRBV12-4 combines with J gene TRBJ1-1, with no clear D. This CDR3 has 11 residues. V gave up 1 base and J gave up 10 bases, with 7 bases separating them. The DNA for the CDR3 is TGTGCCAGCAGTTTAGGTAGTAGAGCTTTCTTT. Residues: CASSLGSRAFF.

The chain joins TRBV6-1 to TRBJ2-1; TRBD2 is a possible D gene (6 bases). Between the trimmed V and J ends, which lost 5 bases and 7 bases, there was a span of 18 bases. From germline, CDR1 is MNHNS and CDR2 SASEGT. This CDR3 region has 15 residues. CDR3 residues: CASSKRGMVGNEQFF. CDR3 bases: TGTGCCAGCAGTAAACGCGGGATGGTGGGGAATGAGCAGTTCTTC.

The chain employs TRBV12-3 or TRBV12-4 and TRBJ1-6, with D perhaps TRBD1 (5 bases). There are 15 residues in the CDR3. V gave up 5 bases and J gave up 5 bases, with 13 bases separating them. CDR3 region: CASSPSGRNNSPLHF. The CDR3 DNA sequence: TGTGCCAGCAGTCCCTCGGGACGGAATAATTCACCCCTCCACTTT.

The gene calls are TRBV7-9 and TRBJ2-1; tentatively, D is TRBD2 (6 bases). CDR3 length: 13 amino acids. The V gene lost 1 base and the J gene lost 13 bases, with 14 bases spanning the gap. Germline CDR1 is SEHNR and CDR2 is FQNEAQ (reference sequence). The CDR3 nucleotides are TGTGCCAGCAGCTTAGAGCCACTAGCAAGTCAGTTCTTC. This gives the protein CASSLEPLASQFF.

DNA for the CDR3: TGTGCCAGCAGCTTAGTTCCGCGGACAGGCGAGCAGTTCTTC. It codes for CASSLVPRTGEQFF. The chain joins TRBV7-2 to TRBJ2-1, with 7 bases identical to TRBD1. The V gene's germline CDR1 is SGHTA and CDR2 FQGNSA. This CDR3 has 14 amino acids. Unmatched junction bases numbered 7, after V lost 1 base and J lost 10 bases.

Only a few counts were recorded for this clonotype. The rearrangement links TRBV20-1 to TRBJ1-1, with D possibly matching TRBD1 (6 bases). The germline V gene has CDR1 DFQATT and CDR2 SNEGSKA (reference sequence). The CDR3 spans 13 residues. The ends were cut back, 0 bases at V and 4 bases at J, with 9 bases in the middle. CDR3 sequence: CSAREGQRTEAFF. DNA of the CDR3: TGCAGTGCTAGAGAAGGACAGCGCACTGAAGCTTTCTTT.

CDR3 protein: CASSYDLRSYEQYF. DNA for the CDR3: TGTGCCAGCAGTTACGATCTAAGATCTTACGAGCAGTACTTC. V is TRBV7-2 and J is TRBJ2-7; D gene uncertain. Looked up from germline, CDR1 is SGHTA and CDR2 is FQGNSA. The length of the CDR3 is 14 residues. V shed 6 bases and J shed 4 bases, with 16 bases lying between them.

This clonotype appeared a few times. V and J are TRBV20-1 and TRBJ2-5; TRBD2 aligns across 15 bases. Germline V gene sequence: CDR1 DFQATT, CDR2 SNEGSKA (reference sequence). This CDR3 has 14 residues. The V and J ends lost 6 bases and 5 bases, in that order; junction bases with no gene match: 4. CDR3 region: CSAGLAGGLETQYF. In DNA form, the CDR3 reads TGCAGTGCAGGACTAGCGGGAGGGCTCGAGACCCAGTACTTC.

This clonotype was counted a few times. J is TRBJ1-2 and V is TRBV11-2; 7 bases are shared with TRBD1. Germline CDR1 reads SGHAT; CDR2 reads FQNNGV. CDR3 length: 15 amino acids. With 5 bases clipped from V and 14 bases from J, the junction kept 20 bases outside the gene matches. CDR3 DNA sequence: TGTGCCAGCAGCCTAGGAAGGGGGCAGCCTTTCCCAGAAACCTTC. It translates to CASSLGRGQPFPETF. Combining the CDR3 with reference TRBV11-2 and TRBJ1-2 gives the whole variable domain EAGVAQSPRYKIIEKRQSVAFWCNPISGHATLYWYQQILGQGPKLLIQFQNNGVVDDSQLPKDRFSAERLKGVDSTLKIQPAKLEDSAVYLCASSLGRGQPFPETFGSGTRLTVV.

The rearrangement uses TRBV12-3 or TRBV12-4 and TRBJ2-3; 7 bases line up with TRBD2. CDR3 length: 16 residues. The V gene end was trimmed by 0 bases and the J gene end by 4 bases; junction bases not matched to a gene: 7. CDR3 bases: TGTGCCAGCAGTTTAGCGGGAGGGTACACGGCAGATACGCAGTATTTT. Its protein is CASSLAGGYTADTQYF.

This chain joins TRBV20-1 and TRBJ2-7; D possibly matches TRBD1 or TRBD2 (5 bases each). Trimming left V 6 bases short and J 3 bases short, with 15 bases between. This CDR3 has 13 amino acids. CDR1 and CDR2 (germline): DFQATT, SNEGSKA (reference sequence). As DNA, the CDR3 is TGCAGTGCCCCCCGGGGCACCAACTACGAGCAGTACTTC. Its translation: CSAPRGTNYEQYF.

Written as DNA, the CDR3 is TGTGCCAGTACCACCCGAGGAAAGAGCGGTCCCTACAATGAGCAGTTCTTC. Protein product: CASTTRGKSGPYNEQFF. The chain joins TRBV19 to TRBJ2-1; D is possibly TRBD2 (5 bases). Trimming took off 7 bases at V and 2 bases at J, with 21 bases between the two ends. The CDR3 is made up of 17 amino acids. CDR1 is LNHDA and CDR2 is SQIVND in the germline V gene (reference sequence).

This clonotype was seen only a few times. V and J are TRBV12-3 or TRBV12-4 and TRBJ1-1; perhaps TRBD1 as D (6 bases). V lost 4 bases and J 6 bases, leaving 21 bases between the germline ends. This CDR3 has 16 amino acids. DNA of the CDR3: TGTGCCAGCAGTTCCACCTCCCGTAGGGGGAAGGCTGAAGCTTTCTTT. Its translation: CASSSTSRRGKAEAFF.

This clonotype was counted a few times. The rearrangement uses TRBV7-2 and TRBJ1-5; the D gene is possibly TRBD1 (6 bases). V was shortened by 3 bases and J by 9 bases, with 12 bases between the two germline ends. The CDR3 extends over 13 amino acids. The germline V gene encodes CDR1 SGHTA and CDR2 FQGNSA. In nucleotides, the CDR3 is TGTGCCAGCAGCTTTGACAGGCTGGGGCCCCAGCATTTT. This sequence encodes CASSFDRLGPQHF.

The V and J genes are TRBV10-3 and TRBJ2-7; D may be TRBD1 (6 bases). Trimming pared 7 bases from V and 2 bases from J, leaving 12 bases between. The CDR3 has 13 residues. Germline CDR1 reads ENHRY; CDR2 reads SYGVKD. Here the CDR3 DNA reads TGTGCCATCAAAACAGGGAAGCCCTACGAGCAGTACTTC. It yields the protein CAIKTGKPYEQYF.

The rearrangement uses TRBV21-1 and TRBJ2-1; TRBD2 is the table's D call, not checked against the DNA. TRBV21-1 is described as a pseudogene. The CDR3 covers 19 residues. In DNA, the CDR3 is TGTGCCAGCACCCAAACTACCGGGGGGGCCGCCAAGACCTACAATGAGCAGTTCTTC. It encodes CASTQTTGGAAKTYNEQFF.

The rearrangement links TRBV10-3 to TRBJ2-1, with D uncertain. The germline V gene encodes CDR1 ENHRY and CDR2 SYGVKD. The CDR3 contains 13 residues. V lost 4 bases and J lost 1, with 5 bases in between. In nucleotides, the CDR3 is TGTGCCATCAGTGTAGAGTCCTACAATGAGCAGTTCTTC. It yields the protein CAISVESYNEQFF.

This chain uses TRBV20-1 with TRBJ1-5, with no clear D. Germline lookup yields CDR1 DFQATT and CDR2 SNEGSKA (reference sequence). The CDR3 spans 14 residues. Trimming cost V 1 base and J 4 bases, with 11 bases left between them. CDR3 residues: CSARGGGINQPQHF. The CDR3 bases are TGCAGTGCTAGAGGGGGAGGAATTAATCAGCCCCAGCATTTT.

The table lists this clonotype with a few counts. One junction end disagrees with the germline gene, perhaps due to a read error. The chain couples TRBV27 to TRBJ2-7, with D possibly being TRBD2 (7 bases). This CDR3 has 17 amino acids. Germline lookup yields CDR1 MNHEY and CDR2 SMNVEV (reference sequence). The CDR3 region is CASSLQLVGAREDEQYF. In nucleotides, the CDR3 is TGTGCCAGTAGTTTACAGCTCGTGGGGGCCCGGGAGGACGAGCAGTACTTC.